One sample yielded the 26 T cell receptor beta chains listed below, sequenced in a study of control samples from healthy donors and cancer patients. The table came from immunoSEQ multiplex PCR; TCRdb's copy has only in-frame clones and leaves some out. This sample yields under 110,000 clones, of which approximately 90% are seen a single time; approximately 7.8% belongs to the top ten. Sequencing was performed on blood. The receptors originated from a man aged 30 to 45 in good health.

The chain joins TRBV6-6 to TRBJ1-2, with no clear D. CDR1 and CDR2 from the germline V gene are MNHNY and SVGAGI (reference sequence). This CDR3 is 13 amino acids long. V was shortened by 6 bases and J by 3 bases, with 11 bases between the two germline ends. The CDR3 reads CASSRGSDYGYTF. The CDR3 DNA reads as TGTGCCAGCAGCAGAGGGTCGGACTATGGCTACACCTTC.

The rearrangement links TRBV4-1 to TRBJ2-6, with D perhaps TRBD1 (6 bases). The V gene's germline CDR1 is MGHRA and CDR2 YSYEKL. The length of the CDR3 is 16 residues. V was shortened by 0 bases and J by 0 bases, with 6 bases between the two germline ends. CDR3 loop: CASSQDRGSGANVLTF. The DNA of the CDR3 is TGCGCCAGCAGCCAAGACAGGGGCTCTGGGGCCAACGTCCTGACTTTC.

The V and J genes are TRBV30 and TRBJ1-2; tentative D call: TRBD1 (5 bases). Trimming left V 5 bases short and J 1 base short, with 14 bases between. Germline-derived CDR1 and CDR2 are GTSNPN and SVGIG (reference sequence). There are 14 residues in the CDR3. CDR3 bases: TGTGCCTGGGGAATGGGACGGATTAACTATGGCTACACCTTC. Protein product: CAWGMGRINYGYTF. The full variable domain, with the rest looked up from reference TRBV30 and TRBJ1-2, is SQTIHQWPATLVQPVGSPLSLECTVEGTSNPNLYWYRQAAGRGLQLLFYSVGIGQISSEVPQNLSASRPQDRQFILSSKKLLLSDSGFYLCAWGMGRINYGYTFGSGTRLTVV.

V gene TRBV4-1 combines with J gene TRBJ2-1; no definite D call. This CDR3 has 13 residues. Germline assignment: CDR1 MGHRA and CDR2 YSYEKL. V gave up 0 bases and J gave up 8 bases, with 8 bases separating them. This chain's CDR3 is CASSQESRYEQFF. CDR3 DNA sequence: TGCGCCAGCAGCCAAGAATCCCGTTATGAGCAGTTCTTC.

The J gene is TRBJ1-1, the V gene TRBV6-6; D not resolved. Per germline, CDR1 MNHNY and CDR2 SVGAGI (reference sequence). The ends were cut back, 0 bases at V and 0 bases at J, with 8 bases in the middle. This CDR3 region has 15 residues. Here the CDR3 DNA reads TGTGCCAGCAGTTACTCGGGAGCGGTGAACACTGAAGCTTTCTTT. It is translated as CASSYSGAVNTEAFF.

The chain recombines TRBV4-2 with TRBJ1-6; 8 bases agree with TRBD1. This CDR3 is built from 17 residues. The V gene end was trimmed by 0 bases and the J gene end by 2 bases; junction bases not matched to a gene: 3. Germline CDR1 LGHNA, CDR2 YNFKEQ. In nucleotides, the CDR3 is TGTGCCAGCAGCCAAGAGGGGACAGGTACCTATAATTCACCCCTCCACTTT. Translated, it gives CASSQEGTGTYNSPLHF.

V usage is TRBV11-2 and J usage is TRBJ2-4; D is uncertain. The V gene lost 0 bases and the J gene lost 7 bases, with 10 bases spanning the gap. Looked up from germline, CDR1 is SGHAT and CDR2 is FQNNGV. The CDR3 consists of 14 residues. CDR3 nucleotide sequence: TGTGCCAGCAGCTTAGATACAGTTCTGAACATTCAGTACTTC. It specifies CASSLDTVLNIQYF.

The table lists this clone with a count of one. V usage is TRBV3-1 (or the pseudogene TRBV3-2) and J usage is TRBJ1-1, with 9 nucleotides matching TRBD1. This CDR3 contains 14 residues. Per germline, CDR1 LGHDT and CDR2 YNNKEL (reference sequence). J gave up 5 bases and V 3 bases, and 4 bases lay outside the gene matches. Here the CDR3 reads CASSHRTGETEAFF. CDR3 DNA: TGTGCCAGCAGCCATCGGACAGGGGAGACTGAAGCTTTCTTT.

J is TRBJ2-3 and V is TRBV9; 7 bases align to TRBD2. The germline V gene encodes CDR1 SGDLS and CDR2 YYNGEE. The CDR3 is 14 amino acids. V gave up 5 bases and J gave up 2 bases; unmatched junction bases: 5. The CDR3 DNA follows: TGTGCCAGCAGGAGCGGGGCATACACAGATACGCAGTATTTT. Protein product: CASRSGAYTDTQYF.

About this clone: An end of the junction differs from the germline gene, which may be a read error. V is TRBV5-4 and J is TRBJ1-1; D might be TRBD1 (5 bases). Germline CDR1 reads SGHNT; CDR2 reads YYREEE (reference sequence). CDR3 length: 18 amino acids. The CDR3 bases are TGTGCCAGCAGCTTGGACAGGCCAAGGAGGCTAGGGAACATTGAAGCTTTCTTT. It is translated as CASSLDRPRRLGNIEAFF.

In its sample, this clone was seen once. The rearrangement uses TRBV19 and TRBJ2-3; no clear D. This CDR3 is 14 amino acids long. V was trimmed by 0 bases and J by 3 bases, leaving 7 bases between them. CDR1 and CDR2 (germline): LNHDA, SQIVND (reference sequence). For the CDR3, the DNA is TGTGCCAGTAGTATAGATCGGCAGACAGATACGCAGTATTTT. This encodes CASSIDRQTDTQYF.

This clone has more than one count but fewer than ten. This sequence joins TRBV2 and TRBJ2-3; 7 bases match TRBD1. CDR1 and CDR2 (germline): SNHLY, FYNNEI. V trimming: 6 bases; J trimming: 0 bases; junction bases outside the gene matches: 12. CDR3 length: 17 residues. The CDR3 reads CASRAMTGTASTDTQYF. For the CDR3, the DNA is TGTGCCAGCAGAGCGATGACCGGGACAGCTAGCACAGATACGCAGTATTTT.

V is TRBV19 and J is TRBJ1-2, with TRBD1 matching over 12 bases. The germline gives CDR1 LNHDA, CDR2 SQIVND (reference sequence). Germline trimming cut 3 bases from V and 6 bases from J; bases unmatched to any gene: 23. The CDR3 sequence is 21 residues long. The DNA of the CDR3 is TGTGCCAGTAGTATTGAGACTCCCTCAACCGCAATAGGGACAGGGGGCGATGGCTACACCTTC. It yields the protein CASSIETPSTAIGTGGDGYTF.

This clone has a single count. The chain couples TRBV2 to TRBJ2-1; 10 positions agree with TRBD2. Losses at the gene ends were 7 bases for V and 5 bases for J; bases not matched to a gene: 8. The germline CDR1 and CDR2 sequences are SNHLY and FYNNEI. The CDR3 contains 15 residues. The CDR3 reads CASTEGLASNNEQFF. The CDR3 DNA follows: TGTGCCAGCACCGAGGGACTAGCGTCCAACAATGAGCAGTTCTTC.

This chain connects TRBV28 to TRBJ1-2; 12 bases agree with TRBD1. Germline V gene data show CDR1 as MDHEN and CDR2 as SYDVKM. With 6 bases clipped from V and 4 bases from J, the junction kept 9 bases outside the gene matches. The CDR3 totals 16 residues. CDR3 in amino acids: CASSDTGTGGVYGYTF. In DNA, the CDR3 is TGTGCCAGCAGCGATACCGGGACAGGGGGCGTCTATGGCTACACCTTC.

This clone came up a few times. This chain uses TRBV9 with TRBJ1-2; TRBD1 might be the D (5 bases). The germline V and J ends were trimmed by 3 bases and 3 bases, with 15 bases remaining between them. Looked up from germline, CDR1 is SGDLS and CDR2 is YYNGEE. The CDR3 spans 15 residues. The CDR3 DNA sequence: TGTGCCAGCAGCGAACGAGGGGCCGGGGACTATGGCTACACCTTC. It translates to CASSERGAGDYGYTF.

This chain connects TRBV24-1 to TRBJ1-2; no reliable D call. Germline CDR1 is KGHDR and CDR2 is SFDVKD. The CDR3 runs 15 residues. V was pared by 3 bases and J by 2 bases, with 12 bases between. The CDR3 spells CATSDISGPNYGYTF. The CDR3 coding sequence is TGTGCCACCAGTGATATATCGGGTCCGAACTATGGCTACACCTTC.

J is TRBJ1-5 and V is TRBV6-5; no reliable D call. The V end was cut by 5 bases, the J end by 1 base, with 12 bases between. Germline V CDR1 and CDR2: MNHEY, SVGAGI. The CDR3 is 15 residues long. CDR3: CASSPFYGSNQPQHF. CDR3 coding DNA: TGTGCCAGCAGTCCCTTTTACGGGAGCAATCAGCCCCAGCATTTT.

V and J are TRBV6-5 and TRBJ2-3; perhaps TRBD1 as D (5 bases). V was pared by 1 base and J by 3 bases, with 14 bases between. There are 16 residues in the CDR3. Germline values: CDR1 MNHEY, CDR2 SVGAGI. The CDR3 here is CASSYLRGRVTDTQYF. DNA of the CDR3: TGTGCCAGCAGTTACTTAAGGGGTCGGGTGACAGATACGCAGTATTTT.

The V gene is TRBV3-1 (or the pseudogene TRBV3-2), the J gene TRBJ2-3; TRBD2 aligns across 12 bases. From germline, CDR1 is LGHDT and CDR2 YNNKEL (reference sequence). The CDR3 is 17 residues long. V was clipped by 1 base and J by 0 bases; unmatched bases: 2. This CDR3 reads CASSQGLAGGSTDTQYF. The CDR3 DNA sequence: TGTGCCAGCAGCCAAGGTCTAGCGGGGGGGAGCACAGATACGCAGTATTTT.

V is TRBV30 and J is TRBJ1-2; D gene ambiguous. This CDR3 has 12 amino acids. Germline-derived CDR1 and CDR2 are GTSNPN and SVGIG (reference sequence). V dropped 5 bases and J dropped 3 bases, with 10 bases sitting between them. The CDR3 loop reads CAWGRGDYGYTF. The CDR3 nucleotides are TGTGCCTGGGGTCGCGGGGACTATGGCTACACCTTC.

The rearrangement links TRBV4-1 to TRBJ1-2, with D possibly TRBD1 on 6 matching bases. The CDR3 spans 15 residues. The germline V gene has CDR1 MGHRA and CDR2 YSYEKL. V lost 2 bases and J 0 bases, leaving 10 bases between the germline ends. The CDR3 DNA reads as TGCGCCAGCAGCCAAAACAGGGATTCTAACTATGGCTACACCTTC. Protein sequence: CASSQNRDSNYGYTF.

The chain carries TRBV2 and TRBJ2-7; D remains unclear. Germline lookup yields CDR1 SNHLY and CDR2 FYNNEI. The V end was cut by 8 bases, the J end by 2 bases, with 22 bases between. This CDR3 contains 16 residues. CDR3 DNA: TGTGCCAGCTTACGAACCCCGGACGATAAAACCTACGAGCAGTACGTC. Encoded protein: CASLRTPDDKTYEQYV.

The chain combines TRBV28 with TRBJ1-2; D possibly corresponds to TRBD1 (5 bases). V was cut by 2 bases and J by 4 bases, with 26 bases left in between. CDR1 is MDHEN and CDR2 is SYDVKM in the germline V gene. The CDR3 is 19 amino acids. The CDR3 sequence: CASSLLAPAGQVRAYGYTF. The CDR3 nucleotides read TGTGCCAGCAGTTTACTGGCACCGGCAGGGCAAGTCAGGGCCTATGGCTACACCTTC.

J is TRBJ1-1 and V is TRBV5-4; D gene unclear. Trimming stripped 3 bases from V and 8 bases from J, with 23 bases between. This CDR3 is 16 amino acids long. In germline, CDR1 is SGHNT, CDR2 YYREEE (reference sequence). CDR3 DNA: TGTGCCAGCAGCTCCAACTGGAGAAGTCCCTCGTCGGAAGCTTTCTTT. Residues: CASSSNWRSPSSEAFF. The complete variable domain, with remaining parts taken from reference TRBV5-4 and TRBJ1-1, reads ETGVTQSPTHLIKTRGQQVTLRCSSQSGHNTVSWYQQALGQGPQFIFQYYREEENGRGNFPPRFSGLQFPNYSSELNVNALELDDSALYLCASSSNWRSPSSEAFFGQGTRLTVV.

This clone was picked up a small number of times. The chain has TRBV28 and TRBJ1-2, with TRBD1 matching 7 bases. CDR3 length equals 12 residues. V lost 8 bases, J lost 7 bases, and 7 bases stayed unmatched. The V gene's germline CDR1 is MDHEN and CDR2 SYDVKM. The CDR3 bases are TGTGCCAGCGGCCGACAGGGTCGTGGCTACACCTTC. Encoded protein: CASGRQGRGYTF.